The T cell receptor (beta chain) described here comes from a study of control samples from healthy donors and cancer patients. The V end was cut by 3 bases, the J end by 3 bases, with 6 bases between. CDR3 length: 12 amino acids. CDR1 and CDR2 (germline): WNHNN, SYGVQD (reference sequence). Sequencing was performed with immunoSEQ multiplex PCR; in TCRdb, only in-frame clones are kept and a portion is missing. The table has roughly 41,000 clones, less than 95% seen once. The sample was blood. V is TRBV10-1 and J is TRBJ2-7; D uncertain. The TCR comes from a man between 60 and 75 years old in good health. The CDR3 DNA reads TGCGCCAGCAGTGACTCCCACTACGAGCAGTACTTC. Protein product: CASSDSHYEQYF.